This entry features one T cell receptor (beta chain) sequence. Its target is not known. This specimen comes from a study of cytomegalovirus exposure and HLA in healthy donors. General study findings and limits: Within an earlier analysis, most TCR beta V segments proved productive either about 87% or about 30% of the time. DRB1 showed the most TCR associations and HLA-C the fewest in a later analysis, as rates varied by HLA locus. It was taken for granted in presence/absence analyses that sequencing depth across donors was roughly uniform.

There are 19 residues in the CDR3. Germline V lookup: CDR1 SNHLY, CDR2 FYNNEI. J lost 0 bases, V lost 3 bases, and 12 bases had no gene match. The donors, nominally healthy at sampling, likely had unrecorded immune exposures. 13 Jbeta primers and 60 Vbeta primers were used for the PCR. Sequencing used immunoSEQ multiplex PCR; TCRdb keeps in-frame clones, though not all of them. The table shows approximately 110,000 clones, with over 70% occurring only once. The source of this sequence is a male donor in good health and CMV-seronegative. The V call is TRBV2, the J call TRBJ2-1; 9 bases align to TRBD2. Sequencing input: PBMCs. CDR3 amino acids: CASSDKAGGLPASYNEQFF. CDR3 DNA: TGTGCCAGCAGTGATAAGGCGGGAGGGCTCCCAGCCTCCTACAATGAGCAGTTCTTC.